Listed below are T cell receptor beta chains from one sample, sequenced in a study of radiotherapy plus CTLA-4 blockade in lung cancer. Sequenced by immunoSEQ multiplex PCR; TCRdb stores in-frame clones only, minus some. The sample yields about 80,000 clones, 60% to 85% seen once. Sequences were derived from peripheral blood, sampled from a patient treated with radiotherapy plus ipilimumab. Receptors originate from a human donor with non-small cell lung cancer whose response to radiotherapy plus ipilimumab could not be evaluated. Some clones in this sample may be carry-over from other donors' samples. The CDR3 runs from the conserved cysteine through the conserved F or W. D genes are given only for firm matches. Some rows have no size entry. The others give once, few or many, or a class for an expanded clone.

cdr3_nt: TGTGCTAGCAGCACGGGGGGGGAGACCAATGAGCAGTTCTTC
cdr3_aa: CASSTGGETNEQFF
v_call: TRBV7-7
j_call: TRBJ2-1
d_call: TRBD2
clone_size: -

cdr3_nt: TGTGCCAGCAGCCCGGGACAGAACTATGGCTACACCTTC
cdr3_aa: CASSPGQNYGYTF
v_call: TRBV7-3
j_call: TRBJ1-2
d_call: TRBD1
clone_size: once

cdr3_nt: TGTGCCAGTAGGACACCGGGACTAGCCAACTATGGCTACACCTTC
cdr3_aa: CASRTPGLANYGYTF
v_call: TRBV19
j_call: TRBJ1-2
d_call: -
clone_size: -

cdr3_nt: TGTGCCAGCAGCTCCCGGGACATTGCCACTGAAGCTTTCTTT
cdr3_aa: CASSSRDIATEAFF
v_call: TRBV9
j_call: TRBJ1-1
d_call: -
clone_size: -

cdr3_nt: TGTGCCAGCAGTTCCTACAATACGGGGGAGACCCAGTACTTC
cdr3_aa: CASSSYNTGETQYF
v_call: TRBV28
j_call: TRBJ2-5
d_call: -
clone_size: few

cdr3_nt: TGTGCCAGCTCACCACGACAGGCCAACCTCCCTGGGGCCAACGTCCTGACTTTC
cdr3_aa: CASSPRQANLPGANVLTF
v_call: TRBV18
j_call: TRBJ2-6
d_call: -
clone_size: few

cdr3_nt: TGTGCCAGCAGTTCCCCCAGGGACAGGGGAACCAATGAGCAGTTCTTC
cdr3_aa: CASSSPRDRGTNEQFF
v_call: TRBV27
j_call: TRBJ2-1
d_call: TRBD1
clone_size: once

cdr3_nt: TGTGCCAGCAGCCCCCGACTGAGCTCCTATAATTCACCCCTCCACTTT
cdr3_aa: CASSPRLSSYNSPLHF
v_call: TRBV7-2
j_call: TRBJ1-6
d_call: -
clone_size: -

cdr3_nt: TGTGCCAGCAGATCGGGGTCGTATAGCAATCAGCCCCAGCATTTT
cdr3_aa: CASRSGSYSNQPQHF
v_call: TRBV6-1
j_call: TRBJ1-5
d_call: -
clone_size: few

cdr3_nt: TGTGCCAGCGCCCGGGACTCATCCTATGGCTACACCTTC
cdr3_aa: CASARDSSYGYTF
v_call: TRBV2
j_call: TRBJ1-2
d_call: -
clone_size: -

cdr3_nt: TGTGCCAGCAGCCAAGAAAGCGCTAGAGGGCAGACCCAGTACTTC
cdr3_aa: CASSQESARGQTQYF
v_call: TRBV4-2
j_call: TRBJ2-5
d_call: -
clone_size: -

cdr3_nt: TGTGCCAGCAGTGAGACGACTTATAATTCACCCCTCCACTTT
cdr3_aa: CASSETTYNSPLHF
v_call: TRBV6-4
j_call: TRBJ1-6
d_call: -
clone_size: few

cdr3_nt: TGTGCCAGCAGCTTAGTCCTAGCGGCCCGCACAGATACGCAGTATTTT
cdr3_aa: CASSLVLAARTDTQYF
v_call: TRBV7-2
j_call: TRBJ2-3
d_call: TRBD2
clone_size: -

cdr3_nt: TGTGCCAGCAGCACTAGTTTCGGGGAGCTGTTTTTT
cdr3_aa: CASSTSFGELFF
v_call: TRBV7-6
j_call: TRBJ2-2
d_call: -
clone_size: -

cdr3_nt: TGTGCTAGCAGCTTTAATATGAACACTGAAGCTTTCTTT
cdr3_aa: CASSFNMNTEAFF
v_call: TRBV7-7
j_call: TRBJ1-1
d_call: -
clone_size: -

cdr3_nt: TGTGCCAGCAGCTTAGGAATAAACAGGGGTGGGGGAGCTTTCTTT
cdr3_aa: CASSLGINRGGGAFF
v_call: TRBV11-2
j_call: TRBJ1-1
d_call: TRBD1
clone_size: -

cdr3_nt: TGTGCCAGCAGCCCGATGATGGGACAGGCTTCCTACAATGAGCAGTTCTTC
cdr3_aa: CASSPMMGQASYNEQFF
v_call: TRBV7-9
j_call: TRBJ2-1
d_call: TRBD1
clone_size: -

cdr3_nt: TGCGCCAGCTCGGGACTAGCGGGGGCTAACTCCTACAATGAGCAGTTCTTC
cdr3_aa: CASSGLAGANSYNEQFF
v_call: TRBV5-1
j_call: TRBJ2-1
d_call: TRBD2
clone_size: once

cdr3_nt: TGTGCCAGCTCGGGACAGCGAACAGATACGCAGTATTTT
cdr3_aa: CASSGQRTDTQYF
v_call: TRBV19
j_call: TRBJ2-3
d_call: TRBD1
clone_size: few

cdr3_nt: TGTGCCAGCCCGAGGAACACTGAAGCTTTCTTT
cdr3_aa: CASPRNTEAFF
v_call: TRBV6-5
j_call: TRBJ1-1
d_call: -
clone_size: once

cdr3_nt: TGTGCCAGATTACAGGGGAAGGGTGCCGGGGAGCTGTTTTTT
cdr3_aa: CARLQGKGAGELFF
v_call: TRBV27
j_call: TRBJ2-2
d_call: TRBD1
clone_size: -

cdr3_nt: TGTGCCGGGGATCAGGGGGTAAGAACGCAGCCCCAGCATTTT
cdr3_aa: CAGDQGVRTQPQHF
v_call: TRBV6-1
j_call: TRBJ1-5
d_call: TRBD1
clone_size: -

cdr3_nt: TGTGCCAGTAGTATGGGACAGGGGATAGATACGCAGTATTTT
cdr3_aa: CASSMGQGIDTQYF
v_call: TRBV19
j_call: TRBJ2-3
d_call: TRBD1
clone_size: -

cdr3_nt: TGTGCCAGCTCACCTCAGACAGGGTATGGCACTGAAGCTTTCTTT
cdr3_aa: CASSPQTGYGTEAFF
v_call: TRBV18
j_call: TRBJ1-1
d_call: TRBD1
clone_size: -

cdr3_nt: TGTGCCAGCAGCTTAGGGTGGCAGGGTGGCTATGGCTACACCTTC
cdr3_aa: CASSLGWQGGYGYTF
v_call: TRBV5-6
j_call: TRBJ1-2
d_call: -
clone_size: -

cdr3_nt: TGTGCCAGCAGACCGCCGGGACAGGGGGTTCAGAGCTACACCTTC
cdr3_aa: CASRPPGQGVQSYTF
v_call: TRBV6-5
j_call: TRBJ1-2
d_call: TRBD1
clone_size: -

cdr3_nt: TGTGCCAGCAGGCGACAGGGGGACTATGGCTACACCTTC
cdr3_aa: CASRRQGDYGYTF
v_call: TRBV9
j_call: TRBJ1-2
d_call: TRBD1
clone_size: few

cdr3_nt: TGCGCCAGCAGCCAAGTATTTTCCCTTAATTCACCCCTCCACTTT
cdr3_aa: CASSQVFSLNSPLHF
v_call: TRBV4-3
j_call: TRBJ1-6
d_call: -
clone_size: few

cdr3_nt: TGTGCCAGCAGCCTAGCGGGGGGGCAAGAGACCCAGTACTTC
cdr3_aa: CASSLAGGQETQYF
v_call: TRBV6-1
j_call: TRBJ2-5
d_call: TRBD2
clone_size: once

cdr3_nt: TGTGCCAGCAGCCTGGGGGCGGATGAAAAACTGTTTTTT
cdr3_aa: CASSLGADEKLFF
v_call: TRBV7-6
j_call: TRBJ1-4
d_call: -
clone_size: -